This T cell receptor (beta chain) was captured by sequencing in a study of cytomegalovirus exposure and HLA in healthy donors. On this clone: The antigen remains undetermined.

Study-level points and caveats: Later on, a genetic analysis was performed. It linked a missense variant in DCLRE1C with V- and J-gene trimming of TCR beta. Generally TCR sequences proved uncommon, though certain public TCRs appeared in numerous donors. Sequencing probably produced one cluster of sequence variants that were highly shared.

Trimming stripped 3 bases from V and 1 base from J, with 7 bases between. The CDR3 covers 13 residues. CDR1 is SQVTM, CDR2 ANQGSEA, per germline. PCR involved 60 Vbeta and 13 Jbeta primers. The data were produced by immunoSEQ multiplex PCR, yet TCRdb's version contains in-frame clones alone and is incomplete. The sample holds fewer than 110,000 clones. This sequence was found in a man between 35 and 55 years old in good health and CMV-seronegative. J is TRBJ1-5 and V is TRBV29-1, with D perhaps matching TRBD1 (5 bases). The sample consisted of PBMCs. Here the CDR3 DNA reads TGCAGCGTTGATGGGGGGAGCAATCAGCCCCAGCATTTT. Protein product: CSVDGGSNQPQHF. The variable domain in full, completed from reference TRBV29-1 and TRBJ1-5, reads SAVISQKPSRDICQRGTSLTIQCQVDSQVTMMFWYRQQPGQSLTLIATANQGSEATYESGFVIDKFPISRPNLTFSTLTVSNMSPEDSSIYLCSVDGGSNQPQHFGDGTRLSIL.